This TCR beta chain was profiled in a study of neurological immune-mediated disorders. Whole-study results and caveats: The most TCR clonal expansion was seen in HTLV-1-associated myelopathy, and the least was seen in multiple sclerosis, which fell below healthy controls. According to phylogenetic grouping, one related-CDR3 cluster, a possible signature, contained the repertoires of 18 of 34 multiple sclerosis patients.

A single record per CDR3 protein comes from TCRdb applying MiXCR to the 5' RACE reads. The table shows some 60,000 distinct CDR3 sequences, with 3% to 4% occurring only once. This CDR3 is 14 amino acids long. CDR1 is SGHTA, CDR2 FQGNSA, per germline. With 5 bases clipped from V and 8 bases from J, the junction kept 8 bases outside the gene matches. There are many counts of this clonotype. What it binds is not known. This receptor was identified in a woman between 45 and 65 years old with multiple sclerosis. This sequence joins TRBV7-2 and TRBJ1-4; 7 bases map to TRBD1. The specimen was PBMCs. The CDR3 loop reads CASSPRQGGEKLFF. The CDR3 nucleotides read TGTGCCAGCAGCCCACGACAGGGTGGGGAAAAACTGTTTTTT.